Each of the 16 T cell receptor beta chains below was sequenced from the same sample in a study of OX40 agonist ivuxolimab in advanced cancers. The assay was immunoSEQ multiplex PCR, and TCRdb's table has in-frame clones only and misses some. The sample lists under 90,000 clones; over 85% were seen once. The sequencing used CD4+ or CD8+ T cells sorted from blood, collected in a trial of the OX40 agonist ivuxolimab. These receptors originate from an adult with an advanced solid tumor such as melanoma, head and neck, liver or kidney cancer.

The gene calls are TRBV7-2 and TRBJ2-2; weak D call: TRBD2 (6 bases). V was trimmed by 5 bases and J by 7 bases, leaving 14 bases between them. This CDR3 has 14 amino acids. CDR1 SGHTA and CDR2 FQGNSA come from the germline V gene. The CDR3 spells CASSVGGEGGELFF. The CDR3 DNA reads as TGTGCCAGCAGCGTCGGGGGAGAAGGCGGGGAGCTGTTTTTT.

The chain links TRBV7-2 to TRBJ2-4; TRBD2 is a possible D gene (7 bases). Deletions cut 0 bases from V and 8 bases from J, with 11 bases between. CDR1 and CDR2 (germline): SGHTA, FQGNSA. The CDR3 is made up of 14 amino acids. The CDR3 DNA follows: TGTGCCAGCAGCTTAGCGGGGGGGCTTGACATTCAGTACTTC. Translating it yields CASSLAGGLDIQYF.

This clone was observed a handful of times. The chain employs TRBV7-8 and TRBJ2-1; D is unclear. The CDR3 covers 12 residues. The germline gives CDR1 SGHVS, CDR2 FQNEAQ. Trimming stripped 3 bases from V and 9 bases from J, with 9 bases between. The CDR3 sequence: CASSFLVSEQFF. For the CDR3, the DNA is TGTGCCAGCAGCTTTCTCGTTAGTGAGCAGTTCTTC.

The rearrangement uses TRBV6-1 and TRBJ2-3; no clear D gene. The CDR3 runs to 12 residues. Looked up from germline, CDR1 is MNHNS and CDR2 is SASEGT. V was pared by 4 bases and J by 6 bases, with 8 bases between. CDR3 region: CASSAERDTQYF. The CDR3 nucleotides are TGTGCCAGCAGTGCGGAGAGGGATACGCAGTATTTT.

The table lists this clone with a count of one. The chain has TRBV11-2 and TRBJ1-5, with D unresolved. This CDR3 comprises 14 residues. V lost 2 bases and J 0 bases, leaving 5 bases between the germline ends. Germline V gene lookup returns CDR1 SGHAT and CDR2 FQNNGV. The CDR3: CASSLWDSNQPQHF. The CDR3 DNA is TGTGCCAGCAGCTTATGGGATAGCAATCAGCCCCAGCATTTT. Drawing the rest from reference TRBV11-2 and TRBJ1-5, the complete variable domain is EAGVAQSPRYKIIEKRQSVAFWCNPISGHATLYWYQQILGQGPKLLIQFQNNGVVDDSQLPKDRFSAERLKGVDSTLKIQPAKLEDSAVYLCASSLWDSNQPQHFGDGTRLSIL.

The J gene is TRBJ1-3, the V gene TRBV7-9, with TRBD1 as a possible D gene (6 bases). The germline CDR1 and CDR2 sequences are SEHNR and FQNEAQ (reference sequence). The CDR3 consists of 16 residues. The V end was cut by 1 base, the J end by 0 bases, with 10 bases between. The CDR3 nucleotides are TGTGCCAGCAGCTTAGGGGACACGTACTCTGGAAACACCATATATTTT. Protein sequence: CASSLGDTYSGNTIYF.

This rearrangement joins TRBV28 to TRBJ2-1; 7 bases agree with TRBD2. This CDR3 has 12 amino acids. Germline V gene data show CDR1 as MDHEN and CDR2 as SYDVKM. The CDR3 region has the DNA TGTGCGTCGGGGGGCTCCTACAATGAGCAGTTCTTC. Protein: CASGGSYNEQFF.

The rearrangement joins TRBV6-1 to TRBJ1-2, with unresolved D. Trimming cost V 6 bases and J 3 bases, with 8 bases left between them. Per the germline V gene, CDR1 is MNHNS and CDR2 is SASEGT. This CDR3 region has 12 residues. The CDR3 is CASSQTYYGYTF. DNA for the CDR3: TGTGCCAGCAGCCAAACCTACTATGGCTACACCTTC.

CDR3 coding DNA: TGTGCCATCAGTCCACAGGGCCCCGGAAACACCATATATTTT. Its translation is CAISPQGPGNTIYF. This chain links TRBV10-3 with TRBJ1-3, with D perhaps TRBD1 (6 bases). This CDR3 has 14 residues. The germline V gene has CDR1 ENHRY and CDR2 SYGVKD. The V end was cut by 5 bases, the J end by 4 bases, with 12 bases between.

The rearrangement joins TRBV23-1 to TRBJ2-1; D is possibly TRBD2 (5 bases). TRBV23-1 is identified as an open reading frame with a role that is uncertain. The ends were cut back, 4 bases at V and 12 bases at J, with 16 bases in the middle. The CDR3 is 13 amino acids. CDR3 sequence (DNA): TGCGCCAGCAGTCGTCAGAAAACCGAGGGGCAGTTCTTC. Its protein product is CASSRQKTEGQFF.

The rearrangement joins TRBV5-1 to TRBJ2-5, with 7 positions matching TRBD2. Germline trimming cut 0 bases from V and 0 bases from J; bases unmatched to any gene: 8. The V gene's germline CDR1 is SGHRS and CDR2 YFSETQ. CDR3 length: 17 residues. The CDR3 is CASSLAFGGSYQETQYF. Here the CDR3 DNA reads TGCGCCAGCAGCTTGGCCTTCGGGGGGTCGTACCAAGAGACCCAGTACTTC.

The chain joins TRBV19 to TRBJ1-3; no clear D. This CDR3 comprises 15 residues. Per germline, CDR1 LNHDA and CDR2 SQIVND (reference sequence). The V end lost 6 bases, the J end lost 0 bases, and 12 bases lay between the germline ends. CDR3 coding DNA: TGTGCCAGTAGCCTCGACTCCAGCTCTGGAAACACCATATATTTT. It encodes CASSLDSSSGNTIYF.

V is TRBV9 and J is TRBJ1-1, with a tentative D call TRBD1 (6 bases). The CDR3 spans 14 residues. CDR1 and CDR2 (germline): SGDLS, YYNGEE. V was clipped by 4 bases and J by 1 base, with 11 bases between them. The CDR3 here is CASSQGQTNTEAFF. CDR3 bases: TGTGCCAGCAGCCAAGGACAGACGAACACTGAAGCTTTCTTT.

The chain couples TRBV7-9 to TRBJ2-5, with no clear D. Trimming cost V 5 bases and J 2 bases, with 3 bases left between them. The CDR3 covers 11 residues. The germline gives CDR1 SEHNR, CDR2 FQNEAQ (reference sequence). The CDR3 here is CASSEQETQYF. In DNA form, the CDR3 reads TGTGCCAGCAGCGAGCAAGAGACCCAGTACTTC.

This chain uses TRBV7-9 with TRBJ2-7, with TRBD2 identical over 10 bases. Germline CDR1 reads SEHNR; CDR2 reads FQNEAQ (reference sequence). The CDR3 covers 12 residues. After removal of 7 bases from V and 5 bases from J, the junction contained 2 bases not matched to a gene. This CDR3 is CASTSGRNEQYF. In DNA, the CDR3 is TGTGCCAGCACTAGCGGGAGAAACGAGCAGTACTTC.

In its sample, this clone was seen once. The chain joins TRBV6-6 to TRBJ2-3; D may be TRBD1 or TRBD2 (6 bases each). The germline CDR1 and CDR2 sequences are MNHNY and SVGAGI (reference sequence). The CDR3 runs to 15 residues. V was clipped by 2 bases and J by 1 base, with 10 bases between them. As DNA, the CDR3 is TGTGCCAGCAGTTACGGACGGGGGCGCACAGATACGCAGTATTTT. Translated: CASSYGRGRTDTQYF.